These T cell receptor beta chains were read from a single sample in a study of blood T cell repertoires in COVID-19. Generated by immunoSEQ multiplex PCR, the TCRdb table keeps only in-frame clones and is missing some. This sample has about 380,000 clones, with approximately 84% found just once. The sample comprised PBMCs or T cells enriched from blood (not recorded which). Receptors were obtained from a woman aged 30 to 39 who had recovered from COVID-19. Both conserved end residues are part of each CDR3. A D gene is named only where the DNA matches it firmly. Not all rows give a size; the values are once, few, many and, for expanded clones, a class.

V	J	D	size	DNA	CDR3
TRBV7-9	TRBJ1-2	TRBD1	.	TGTGCCAGCAGCCGTCTACAGGGGTACTATGGCTACACCTTC	CASSRLQGYYGYTF
TRBV10-1	TRBJ2-3	TRBD2	few	TGCGCCAGCGCCGGGACTAGCGGAAGGCAGTATTTT	CASAGTSGRQYF
TRBV18	TRBJ2-1	.	.	TGTGCCAGCTCCCCTATTACGGGGAGCTCCTACAATGAGCAGTTCTTC	CASSPITGSSYNEQFF
TRBV7-9	TRBJ1-2	TRBD1	.	TGTGCCAGCAGCAGACAGGGGATTAACTATGGCTACACCTTC	CASSRQGINYGYTF
TRBV12-5	TRBJ1-2	.	once	TGTGCTAGTGGTACCCCGACAGAACCTCCCTATGGCTACACCTTC	CASGTPTEPPYGYTF
TRBV2	TRBJ1-1	.	.	TGTGCCAGCAGCCCCAGAGCGGGAGGGAACACTGAAGCTTTCTTT	CASSPRAGGNTEAFF
TRBV7-2	TRBJ1-4	.	.	TGTGCCAGCAGCCCGGACAGCTTTAATGAAAAACTGTTTTTT	CASSPDSFNEKLFF
TRBV7-8	TRBJ2-5	TRBD1	.	TGTGCCAGCGGGGGGACAGGGAGGGAGACCCAGTACTTC	CASGGTGRETQYF
TRBV5-5	TRBJ2-7	.	.	TGTGCCAGCAGGTCTGGGGGGTACTCCTACGAGCAGTACTTC	CASRSGGYSYEQYF
TRBV28	TRBJ2-7	.	.	TGTGCCAGCAGTTTCCAGGGCGAGCAGTACTTC	CASSFQGEQYF
TRBV19	TRBJ1-1	TRBD1	.	TGTGCCAGTACCGATTGGGACAGGGTCACTGAAGCTTTCTTT	CASTDWDRVTEAFF
TRBV29-1	TRBJ2-7	.	.	TGCAGCGTCGGGACACGCTCCTACGAGCAGTACTTC	CSVGTRSYEQYF
TRBV7-8	TRBJ2-7	TRBD2	.	TGTGCCAGCACCACCGCGGGAGGGTCCCACGAGCAGTACTTC	CASTTAGGSHEQYF
TRBV27	TRBJ2-1	.	.	TGTGCCAGCAGTCGATTGACAGAATACAATGAGCAGTTCTTC	CASSRLTEYNEQFF
TRBV28	TRBJ1-1	.	.	TGTGCCAGCAGTTTATCGGTAGGGGTGGCTTCTGAAGCTTTCTTT	CASSLSVGVASEAFF
TRBV2	TRBJ2-3	TRBD1	.	TGTGCCAGCAGTGTAGCGCAGGGGGGCACAGATACGCAGTATTTT	CASSVAQGGTDTQYF
TRBV15	TRBJ2-2	TRBD2	once	TGTGCCACCAGCAGGGGACTAGCGGGAAGCACCGGGGAGCTGTTTTTT	CATSRGLAGSTGELFF
TRBV5-1	TRBJ2-1	TRBD2	once	TGCGCCAGCAGCTTTACCTCTCTAGCGGGAGCGGAGCAGTTCTTC	CASSFTSLAGAEQFF
TRBV30	TRBJ1-5	.	.	TGTGCCTGGAGTGTAGGACAGCATAGCAATCAGCCCCAGCATTTT	CAWSVGQHSNQPQHF
TRBV4-1	TRBJ2-1	TRBD2	.	TGCGCCAGCAGCCTAAGCGGGGACTACAACAATGAGCAGTTCTTC	CASSLSGDYNNEQFF
TRBV21-1	TRBJ2-7	.	.	TGTGCCAGCAGCAAATTTGCCACCGGAGGGACAGGCTACGAGCAGTACTTC	CASSKFATGGTGYEQYF
TRBV5-1	TRBJ2-2	.	.	TGCGCCAGCAGCTTGGCCGCGAGGGTCGGGGAGCTGTTTTTT	CASSLAARVGELFF
TRBV25-1	TRBJ1-2	.	.	TGTGCCAGCAGTGACAACAGGGTGGGGGGCTACACCTTC	CASSDNRVGGYTF
TRBV7-2	TRBJ2-1	TRBD2	.	TGTGCCAGCAGCTTTGGTAGCGGGGGACTCTACAATGAGCAGTTCTTC	CASSFGSGGLYNEQFF
TRBV2	TRBJ2-7	TRBD1	.	TGTGCCAGCAGTTTACAACCGGGACAGGGATACTTC	CASSLQPGQGYF
TRBV5-1	TRBJ1-2	TRBD1	once	TGCGCCAGCATCCATGAGCCGGGACAGGGGTATGGCTACACCTTC	CASIHEPGQGYGYTF
TRBV20-1	TRBJ2-7	TRBD2	few	TGCAGTGCTAGTAGGGGCCTAGCGGGACTCGAGCAGTACTTC	CSASRGLAGLEQYF
TRBV6-1	TRBJ2-5	TRBD1	.	TGTGCCAGCAGTGACCTTGGGACAGGCAATCGGGAGACCCAGTACTTC	CASSDLGTGNRETQYF
TRBV27	TRBJ1-1	.	.	TGTGCCAGCAGTTTTAGCGGAAACACTGAAGCTTTCTTT	CASSFSGNTEAFF
TRBV7-8	TRBJ2-7	.	.	TGTGCCAGCAGCTTAGGGTTCAGGGCCGAGCAGTACTTC	CASSLGFRAEQYF
TRBV7-6	TRBJ2-1	TRBD2	.	TGTGCCAGCAGCTTATATAGCGGGGGGGCTAATGAGCAGTTCTTC	CASSLYSGGANEQFF
TRBV3-1/TRBV3-2	TRBJ1-1	.	few	TGTGCCAGCAGCCAACCCGGTCGAGGGACTGAAGCTTTCTTT	CASSQPGRGTEAFF
TRBV27	TRBJ1-2	TRBD1	.	TGTGCCAGCAGTTTAGGGAGGACAGGATACTATGGCTACACCTTC	CASSLGRTGYYGYTF
TRBV4-2	TRBJ2-5	.	.	TGTGCCAGCAGCCCAGCCCAGGGTAAGGGCAGGGTCCAAGAGACCCAGTACTTC	CASSPAQGKGRVQETQYF
TRBV7-2	TRBJ2-7	TRBD2	.	TGTGCCAGCAGGCTACTAGCGGGAGCTTACGAGCAGTACTTC	CASRLLAGAYEQYF
TRBV7-2	TRBJ1-6	.	.	TGTGCCAGCAGCCCAAGGGGGGGGCCCTGGGAAAATTCACCCCTCCACTTT	CASSPRGGPWENSPLHF
TRBV5-4	TRBJ1-3	.	.	TGTGCCAGCAGCCTAGGGCAGGGGCGAAACACCATATATTTT	CASSLGQGRNTIYF
TRBV7-9	TRBJ1-6	.	.	TGTGCCAGCAGCCCCGTGGATCGGGCCCTCCACTTT	CASSPVDRALHF
TRBV5-1	TRBJ2-2	.	.	TGCGCCAGCAGCTCCGGGACACAGAACACCGGGGAGCTGTTTTTT	CASSSGTQNTGELFF
TRBV11-2	TRBJ2-1	TRBD2	.	TGTGCCAGCAGCCCAACTAGCGGGGGCACCGGTTACAATGAGCAGTTCTTC	CASSPTSGGTGYNEQFF
TRBV6-5	TRBJ2-7	.	.	TGTGCCAGCAGTTACACCCGGGCGGGCGGCGAGTACGAGCAGTACTTC	CASSYTRAGGEYEQYF
TRBV7-3	TRBJ1-3	.	.	TGTGCCAGCAGCTTAGGACAGGGAAACACCATATATTTT	CASSLGQGNTIYF
TRBV10-3	TRBJ1-2	TRBD1	.	TGTGCCGTCGGACAGGGGAAGGACTATGGCTACACCTTC	CAVGQGKDYGYTF
TRBV12-3/TRBV12-4	TRBJ2-5	TRBD2	.	TGTGCCAGCAGTAGTCAGGGAGGGGAGACCCAGTACTTC	CASSSQGGETQYF
TRBV7-6	TRBJ2-5	TRBD1	.	TGTGCCAGCAGCTCACGGACAGGGTTTGGAGAGACCCAGTACTTC	CASSSRTGFGETQYF
TRBV28	TRBJ1-6	.	.	TGTGCCAGCAGTTTGATGGGCAAACATAATTCACCCCTCCACTTT	CASSLMGKHNSPLHF
TRBV10-3	TRBJ1-3	.	.	TGTGCCATCAGGACCCAGGTAGCTGGAAACACCATATATTTT	CAIRTQVAGNTIYF
TRBV29-1	TRBJ1-1	.	few	TGCAGCGCCAGTCTGGGGACTAACACTGAAGCTTTCTTT	CSASLGTNTEAFF
TRBV5-1	TRBJ2-7	.	once	TGCGCCAGCAGCTTTAATAAGGACTTAGTTCCCTACGAGCAGTACTTC	CASSFNKDLVPYEQYF
TRBV6-4	TRBJ2-2	.	few	TGTGCCAGCAGTGCGACTGACCCCGGGGAGCTGTTTTTT	CASSATDPGELFF
TRBV2	TRBJ1-4	TRBD1	.	TGTGCCAGCAGCGCTGGGACAGGGGCCCGCCGATTTGAAAAACTGTTTTTT	CASSAGTGARRFEKLFF
TRBV9	TRBJ2-7	TRBD2	.	TGTGCCAGCAGCGTAGATTTTACTAGCGGGGCCTACGAGCAGTACTTC	CASSVDFTSGAYEQYF
TRBV5-1	TRBJ2-5	.	.	TGCGCCAGCAGCTTGGCCGGTTACCAAGAGACCCAGTACTTC	CASSLAGYQETQYF
TRBV2	TRBJ1-6	.	.	TGTGCCAGCAGTGGGTCCGGGTCCATCTATTCACCCCTCCACTTT	CASSGSGSIYSPLHF
TRBV24-1	TRBJ1-6	TRBD1	.	TGTGCCACCAGTGTTCCGTGGGACAGGTATAATTCACCCCTCCACTTT	CATSVPWDRYNSPLHF